These 31 T cell receptor beta chains share one sample of origin, sequenced in a study of shared clonotypes between healthy human individuals (dated by TCRdb to 2020 to 2022). The method was the immunoSEQ multiplex PCR assay. TCRdb stores this immuneACCESS table with in-frame sequences only. Part of the clones is absent; in the studies checked, under half of the shortfall reflects unresolved V genes, and no reason is known for the rest. The table for this sample lists approximately 2,300,000 clones; 92% of them were counted only once. The biggest ten clones account for around 0.35% of the sample. The sample was naive CD4+ T cells from PBMCs. The sample's cell subset or site, from its label and the paper: CD45RA+ positively selected. The origin of the receptors is a young man in good health. Some clones in this sample may be carry-over from other donors' samples.

The chain has TRBV7-3 and TRBJ2-4; 7 bases line up with TRBD2. CDR3 size: 16 residues. Germline-derived CDR1 and CDR2 are SGHTA and FQGTGA. The ends lost 0 bases at V and 4 bases at J; junction bases unmatched: 6. DNA of the CDR3: TGTGCCAGCAGCTTAACGGGTCCTAGCGGAAAAAACATTCAGTACTTC. Translated, it gives CASSLTGPSGKNIQYF.

Of note for this clone: Its ends do not fully match the called genes, so a read error is possible. V usage is TRBV27 and J usage is TRBJ2-1; perhaps TRBD2 as D (6 bases). There are 17 residues in the CDR3. Germline V CDR1 and CDR2: MNHEY, SMNVEV (reference sequence). The DNA for the CDR3 is TGTGCCAGCAGTCTATCCCCGTGGAGGGACTCCTACAATGAGCAGTTCTTC. It translates to CASSLSPWRDSYNEQFF.

The rearrangement joins TRBV5-1 to TRBJ2-6; possible D gene TRBD1, 6 bases. Looked up from germline, CDR1 is SGHRS and CDR2 is YFSETQ. The V gene lost 3 bases and the J gene lost 4 bases, with 11 bases spanning the gap. The CDR3 spans 15 residues. CDR3 protein: CASSSDSGGANVLTF. CDR3 bases: TGCGCCAGCAGCTCGGACAGCGGAGGGGCCAACGTCCTGACTTTC.

V is TRBV29-1 and J is TRBJ2-5; D is undetermined. V was clipped by 4 bases and J by 1 base, with 7 bases between them. The CDR3 has 12 amino acids. CDR1 is SQVTM and CDR2 is ANQGSEA in the germline V gene. The DNA of the CDR3 is TGCAGCGTTGTTCCCGTCCAAGAGACCCAGTACTTC. Protein: CSVVPVQETQYF.

The chain combines TRBV27 with TRBJ1-3; the D gene is possibly TRBD1 (5 bases). Between the trimmed V and J ends, which lost 4 bases and 0 bases, there was a span of 16 bases. Germline V gene data show CDR1 as MNHEY and CDR2 as SMNVEV (reference sequence). This CDR3 has 17 amino acids. CDR3 DNA sequence: TGTGCCAGCAGTTCCCATTTGGGACCTCGCTCTGGAAACACCATATATTTT. This sequence encodes CASSSHLGPRSGNTIYF.

The J gene is TRBJ2-7, the V gene TRBV7-9, with D possibly matching TRBD1 (6 bases). V shed 1 base and J shed 6 bases, with 13 bases lying between them. The CDR3 spans 14 residues. The germline V gene encodes CDR1 SEHNR and CDR2 FQNEAQ (reference sequence). CDR3 sequence reads: CASSLGQGLPEQYF. For the CDR3, the DNA is TGTGCCAGCAGCTTAGGCCAGGGGTTGCCCGAGCAGTACTTC. Looking up the rest from reference TRBV7-9 and TRBJ2-7 gives the full variable domain: DTGVSQNPRHKITKRGQNVTFRCDPISEHNRLYWYRQTLGQGPEFLTYFQNEAQLEKSRLLSDRFSAERPKGSFSTLEIQRTEQGDSAMYLCASSLGQGLPEQYFGPGTRLTVT.

The chain uses TRBV18 and TRBJ1-1; D ambiguous. From germline, CDR1 is KGHSH and CDR2 LQKENI. V lost 5 bases and J 7 bases, leaving 17 bases between the germline ends. CDR3 size: 14 residues. CDR3 nucleotide sequence: TGTGCCAGCTCAATCCTTAGGGCTGAAGGTGAAGCTTTCTTT. Translated: CASSILRAEGEAFF.

The V call is TRBV2, the J call TRBJ2-7, with D possibly being TRBD1 (7 bases). The CDR3 loop spans 12 amino acids. Per germline, CDR1 SNHLY and CDR2 FYNNEI. The V and J ends lost 6 bases and 6 bases respectively, with 12 bases between them. As DNA, the CDR3 is TGTGCCAGCAGCCGACAGGGAGGCGAGCAGTACTTC. It yields the protein CASSRQGGEQYF.

The chain has TRBV11-1 and TRBJ2-7, with D perhaps TRBD1 (6 bases). From germline, CDR1 is SGHAT and CDR2 FQDESV (reference sequence). Deletions cut 5 bases from V and 4 bases from J, with 15 bases between. This CDR3 is built from 14 residues. The CDR3: CASSPLGASYEQYF. Written as DNA, the CDR3 is TGTGCCAGCAGCCCCTTGGGGGCCAGTTACGAGCAGTACTTC.

This sequence joins TRBV29-1 and TRBJ2-5, with 16 bases fitting TRBD2. Germline lookup yields CDR1 SQVTM and CDR2 ANQGSEA. J lost 4 bases, V lost 4 bases, and 3 bases had no gene match. This CDR3 is 15 amino acids long. The CDR3 nucleotides read TGCAGCGTTGGGGGACTAGCGGGAGGGACAGAGACCCAGTACTTC. This encodes CSVGGLAGGTETQYF.

The rearrangement links TRBV6-1 to TRBJ2-5; D possibly corresponds to TRBD2 (6 bases). Germline loops: CDR1 MNHNS, CDR2 SASEGT. V shed 2 bases and J shed 5 bases, with 12 bases lying between them. This CDR3 is 14 amino acids long. For the CDR3, the DNA is TGTGCCAGCAGTGAACTCGGGGGTGGCGAGACCCAGTACTTC. It codes for CASSELGGGETQYF.

CDR3 protein: CATSRDTMSGNTIYF. In DNA form, the CDR3 reads TGTGCCACCAGCAGAGATACGATGTCTGGAAACACCATATATTTT. The chain recombines TRBV15 with TRBJ1-3; D ambiguous. CDR3 length equals 15 residues. V lost 0 bases to trimming and J lost 1 base, with 7 bases between them. Germline V lookup: CDR1 LNHNV, CDR2 YYDKDF (reference sequence).

J is TRBJ1-4 and V is TRBV18, with D possibly being TRBD1 (6 bases). Trimming removed 3 bases at V and 1 base at J, with 12 bases between. The germline V gene encodes CDR1 KGHSH and CDR2 LQKENI. This CDR3 contains 16 residues. CDR3 sequence reads: CASSPDRFRTNEKLFF. CDR3 in DNA: TGTGCCAGCTCACCGGACAGATTTAGAACTAATGAAAAACTGTTTTTT.

Turning to this clone: Its ends do not fully match the called genes, so a read error is possible. The chain recombines TRBV10-3 with TRBJ2-7, with D possibly being TRBD1 or TRBD2 (5 bases each). Germline lookup yields CDR1 ENHRY and CDR2 SYGVKD. The CDR3 is 15 residues long. CDR3 DNA sequence: TGTGCCAGCAGTCGTACTTCCGGGGCCTCCTACGAGCAGTACTTC. This codes for CASSRTSGASYEQYF.

J is TRBJ2-3 and V is TRBV30; 15 nucleotides align to TRBD2. CDR3 size: 15 residues. The junction had 6 bases not matched to a gene; V was cut back by 3 bases and J by 8 bases. CDR1 and CDR2 (germline): GTSNPN, SVGIG (reference sequence). The CDR3 region is CAWSRTSGRAATQYF. The CDR3 DNA is TGTGCCTGGAGCCGGACTAGCGGGAGGGCCGCTACGCAGTATTTT.

The rearrangement links TRBV5-1 to TRBJ2-1; TRBD2 matches 7 bases. This CDR3 region has 14 residues. Looked up from germline, CDR1 is SGHRS and CDR2 is YFSETQ. V lost 8 bases, J lost 5 bases, and 10 bases stayed unmatched. As DNA, the CDR3 is TGCGCCAGTAGCCGGGGACTACAGCACAATGAGCAGTTCTTC. As protein: CASSRGLQHNEQFF.

For this clone: The same CDR3 can be traced to other DNA sequences in this sample. The rearrangement uses TRBV7-9 and TRBJ2-5, with 11 bases fitting TRBD2. This CDR3 has 15 residues. From germline, CDR1 is SEHNR and CDR2 FQNEAQ (reference sequence). With V trimmed by 1 base and J by 3 bases, 1 base remained unmatched. CDR3 DNA sequence: TGTGCCAGCAGCTTAGTAGCGGGAGGGAAAGAGACCCAGTACTTC. It codes for CASSLVAGGKETQYF. The entire variable domain, with the rest obtained from reference TRBV7-9 and TRBJ2-5, is as follows: DTGVSQNPRHKITKRGQNVTFRCDPISEHNRLYWYRQTLGQGPEFLTYFQNEAQLEKSRLLSDRFSAERPKGSFSTLEIQRTEQGDSAMYLCASSLVAGGKETQYFGPGTRLLVL.

The chain combines TRBV7-9 with TRBJ1-1; TRBD1 is a possible D gene (6 bases). With 1 base removed from V and 9 bases from J, the gap between germline ends came to 9 bases. The CDR3 extends over 12 amino acids. Germline values: CDR1 SEHNR, CDR2 FQNEAQ (reference sequence). CDR3 sequence (DNA): TGTGCCAGCAGCTTAGTGGGACAACAAGCTTTCTTT. Protein sequence: CASSLVGQQAFF.

This rearrangement joins TRBV19 to TRBJ2-7; tentatively, D is TRBD1 or TRBD2 (7 bases each). Deletions cut 6 bases from V and 3 bases from J, with 18 bases between. This CDR3 spans 15 amino acids. Germline CDR1 and CDR2: LNHDA and SQIVND (reference sequence). DNA of the CDR3: TGTGCCAGTAGCCGGACCAGGGGGGGAGACTACGAGCAGTACTTC. Its translation: CASSRTRGGDYEQYF.

The rearrangement joins TRBV15 to TRBJ2-1; TRBD1 aligns across 10 bases. The V segment lost 4 bases and the J segment 7 bases; nucleotides outside the gene matches: 7. Germline CDR1 and CDR2: LNHNV and YYDKDF (reference sequence). This CDR3 contains 15 residues. The CDR3 bases are TGTGCCACCAGCAAAGAAGGACAGGGGGGTAATGAGCAGTTCTTC. It specifies CATSKEGQGGNEQFF.

The chain is built from TRBV7-9 and TRBJ1-1, with D uncertain. V dropped 0 bases and J dropped 6 bases, with 11 bases sitting between them. CDR1 and CDR2 (germline): SEHNR, FQNEAQ (reference sequence). The CDR3 contains 14 residues. Here the CDR3 reads CASSLAENWPEAFF. The CDR3, as DNA: TGTGCCAGCAGCTTAGCGGAGAATTGGCCTGAAGCTTTCTTT.

The genes are TRBV7-9 and TRBJ1-1, with D possibly matching TRBD1 (5 bases). Germline CDR1 SEHNR, CDR2 FQNEAQ (reference sequence). Trimming pared 4 bases from V and 8 bases from J, leaving 17 bases between. This CDR3 has 14 residues. The DNA for the CDR3 is TGTGCCAGCAGCTCCCGGGACCAAGAGTCGGAAGCTTTCTTT. Translation: CASSSRDQESEAFF.

The V call is TRBV4-1, the J call TRBJ1-2; 7 positions agree with TRBD1. The length of the CDR3 is 13 residues. Germline V lookup: CDR1 MGHRA, CDR2 YSYEKL. The J segment lost 4 bases and the V segment lost 5 bases, leaving 4 bases of the junction unmatched. The CDR3 loop is CASSRGLGYGYTF. The CDR3 DNA reads as TGCGCCAGCAGCAGGGGGCTCGGCTATGGCTACACCTTC.

This rearrangement joins TRBV5-1 to TRBJ2-5; TRBD2 aligns across 7 bases. The junction had 10 bases not matched to a gene; V was cut back by 4 bases and J by 4 bases. Germline CDR1 SGHRS, CDR2 YFSETQ. The CDR3 has 15 residues. The CDR3 spells CASSNRTSGGETQYF. Here the CDR3 DNA reads TGCGCCAGCAGCAATCGGACTAGTGGGGGAGAGACCCAGTACTTC.

V gene TRBV7-9 combines with J gene TRBJ1-1; a possible D gene is TRBD1 (5 bases). Trimming shortened V by 4 bases and J by 3 bases, and 18 bases separated the two germline ends. The germline gives CDR1 SEHNR, CDR2 FQNEAQ (reference sequence). This CDR3 contains 16 residues. The CDR3 loop reads CASSSGTVGEDTEAFF. CDR3 sequence (DNA): TGTGCCAGCAGCTCGGGGACGGTGGGGGAGGACACTGAAGCTTTCTTT. Variable domain in full (rest from reference TRBV7-9 and TRBJ1-1): DTGVSQNPRHKITKRGQNVTFRCDPISEHNRLYWYRQTLGQGPEFLTYFQNEAQLEKSRLLSDRFSAERPKGSFSTLEIQRTEQGDSAMYLCASSSGTVGEDTEAFFGQGTRLTVV.

The rearrangement links TRBV7-9 to TRBJ1-5; TRBD1 is a possible D gene (6 bases). This CDR3 has 16 amino acids. Germline CDR1 reads SEHNR; CDR2 reads FQNEAQ (reference sequence). Trimming removed 5 bases at V and 5 bases at J, with 19 bases between. The CDR3 DNA reads as TGTGCCAGCAGCCCGAGCGGCAGGGGAAACGATCAGCCCCAGCATTTT. It is translated as CASSPSGRGNDQPQHF.

This chain joins TRBV9 and TRBJ2-7; TRBD2 matches 8 bases. CDR1 and CDR2 from the germline V gene are SGDLS and YYNGEE. This CDR3 has 15 amino acids. The V segment lost 0 bases and the J segment 5 bases; nucleotides outside the gene matches: 7. CDR3 DNA sequence: TGTGCCAGCAGCGTAGGCGGCGGGAGGTCAGACGAGCAGTACTTC. This encodes CASSVGGGRSDEQYF.

The chain employs TRBV7-8 and TRBJ2-7; 9 nucleotides align to TRBD2. V shed 3 bases, J shed 12 bases, and the junction held 6 bases outside the gene matches. This CDR3 has 12 residues. In germline, CDR1 is SGHVS, CDR2 FQNEAQ. The CDR3: CASSFSSGSPYF. DNA of the CDR3: TGTGCCAGCAGCTTTAGTAGCGGGAGTCCGTACTTC.

This chain connects TRBV6-8 to TRBJ2-2; D tentatively reads TRBD1 or TRBD2 (5 bases each). Germline CDR1 MNHGY, CDR2 SAAAGT. The CDR3 is 15 residues long. V lost 3 bases and J lost 5, with 13 bases in between. The CDR3 loop reads CASSYRGEGTGELFF. The CDR3, as DNA: TGTGCCAGCAGTTATCGCGGAGAGGGGACCGGGGAGCTGTTTTTT.

The chain combines TRBV7-2 with TRBJ2-7, with D perhaps TRBD1 (5 bases). CDR3 size: 15 residues. V lost 5 bases and J lost 1, with 15 bases in between. Per the germline V gene, CDR1 is SGHTA and CDR2 is FQGNSA. The CDR3 sequence: CASSLVGPESYEQYF. In nucleotides, the CDR3 is TGTGCCAGCAGCCTCGTGGGGCCTGAATCCTACGAGCAGTACTTC.

This clone has a handful of counts. CDR3 sequence reads: CASSLAGANVLTF. As DNA, the CDR3 is TGTGCCAGCAGTTTAGCTGGGGCCAACGTCCTGACTTTC. J is TRBJ2-6 and V is TRBV27; D unclear. This CDR3 has 13 amino acids. The germline V gene encodes CDR1 MNHEY and CDR2 SMNVEV (reference sequence). V was trimmed by 2 bases and J by 2 bases, leaving 1 base between them.